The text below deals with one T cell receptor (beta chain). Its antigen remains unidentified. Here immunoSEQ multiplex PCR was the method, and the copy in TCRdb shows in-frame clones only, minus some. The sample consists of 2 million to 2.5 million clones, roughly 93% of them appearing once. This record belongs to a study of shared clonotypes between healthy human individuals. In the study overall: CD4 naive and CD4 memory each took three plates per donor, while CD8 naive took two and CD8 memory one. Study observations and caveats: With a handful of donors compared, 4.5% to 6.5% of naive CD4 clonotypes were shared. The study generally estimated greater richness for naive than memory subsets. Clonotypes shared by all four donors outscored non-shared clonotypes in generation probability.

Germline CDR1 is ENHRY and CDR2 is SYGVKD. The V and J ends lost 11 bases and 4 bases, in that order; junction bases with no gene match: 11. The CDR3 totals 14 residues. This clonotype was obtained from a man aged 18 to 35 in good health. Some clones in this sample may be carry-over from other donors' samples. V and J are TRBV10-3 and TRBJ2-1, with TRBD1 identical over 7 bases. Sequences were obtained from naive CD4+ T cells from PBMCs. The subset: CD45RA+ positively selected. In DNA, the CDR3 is TGTGCCGCTGCTCGACAGGGTCAATACAATGAGCAGTTCTTC. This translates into CAAARQGQYNEQFF.